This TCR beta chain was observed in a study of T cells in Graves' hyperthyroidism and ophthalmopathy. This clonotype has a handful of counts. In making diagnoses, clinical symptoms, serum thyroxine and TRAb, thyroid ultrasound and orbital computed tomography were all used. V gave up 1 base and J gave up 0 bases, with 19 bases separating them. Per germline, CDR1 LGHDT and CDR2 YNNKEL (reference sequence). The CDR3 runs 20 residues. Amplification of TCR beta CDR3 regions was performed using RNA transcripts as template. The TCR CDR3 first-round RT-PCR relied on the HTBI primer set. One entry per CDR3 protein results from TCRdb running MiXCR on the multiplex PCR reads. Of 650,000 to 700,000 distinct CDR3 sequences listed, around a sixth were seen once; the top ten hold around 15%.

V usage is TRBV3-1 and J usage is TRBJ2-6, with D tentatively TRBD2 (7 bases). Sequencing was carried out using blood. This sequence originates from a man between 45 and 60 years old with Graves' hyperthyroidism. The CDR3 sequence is CASSQGGGLIYVSGANVLTF. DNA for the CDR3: TGTGCCAGCAGCCAAGGGGGGGGGCTCATCTATGTCTCTGGGGCCAACGTCCTGACTTTC.